The 6 T cell receptor beta chains below were found in one sample sequenced in a study of blood T cell repertoires in COVID-19. Clones were read by immunoSEQ multiplex PCR, and TCRdb kept only the in-frame ones, dropping some. This table holds around 170,000 clones, 70% to 90% found once. The sample was peripheral blood. The receptors here all came from a man younger than 35 who had recovered from COVID-19.

This chain links TRBV28 with TRBJ2-7; D ambiguous. This CDR3 is built from 13 residues. The germline V gene encodes CDR1 MDHEN and CDR2 SYDVKM. V was cut by 3 bases and J by 2 bases, with 8 bases left in between. The CDR3 region is CASSFRHAYEQYF. CDR3 DNA sequence: TGTGCCAGCAGTTTCAGGCATGCCTACGAGCAGTACTTC.

The chain has TRBV3-1 (or the pseudogene TRBV3-2) and TRBJ2-7; a possible D gene is TRBD2 (5 bases). The germline V gene encodes CDR1 LGHDT and CDR2 YNNKEL (reference sequence). This CDR3 has 14 amino acids. The V end lost 4 bases, the J end lost 2 bases, and 12 bases lay between the germline ends. Written as DNA, the CDR3 is TGTGCCAGCAGCCGGAACGGAGGAGCCTACGAGCAGTACTTC. Amino acid sequence: CASSRNGGAYEQYF.

The CDR3 DNA follows: TGTGCCAGCAGCTCCCCCGGGACAGACAACACAGATACGCAGTATTTT. Its translation is CASSSPGTDNTDTQYF. V gene TRBV5-4 combines with J gene TRBJ2-3; 7 bases map to TRBD1. V lost 3 bases to trimming and J lost 2 bases; unmatched junction nucleotides: 9. CDR1 SGHNT and CDR2 YYREEE come from the germline V gene (reference sequence). CDR3 length: 16 residues. Using reference TRBV5-4 and TRBJ2-3 for the parts outside the CDR3, the full variable domain is ETGVTQSPTHLIKTRGQQVTLRCSSQSGHNTVSWYQQALGQGPQFIFQYYREEENGRGNFPPRFSGLQFPNYSSELNVNALELDDSALYLCASSSPGTDNTDTQYFGPGTRLTVL.

A few counts support this clone. This chain links TRBV4-1 with TRBJ2-7; D perhaps matches TRBD1 (5 bases). Germline assignment: CDR1 MGHRA and CDR2 YSYEKL. Trimming removed 3 bases from V and 5 bases from J, with 23 bases in between. The CDR3 is made up of 17 amino acids. The DNA for the CDR3 is TGCGCCAGCAGCCAGGGATTACAGGCTCAAAGGGTTCACGAGCAGTACTTC. This sequence encodes CASSQGLQAQRVHEQYF.

This clone was recorded once. This chain connects TRBV4-3 to TRBJ1-2; D gene unclear. The germline V and J ends were trimmed by 0 bases and 2 bases, with 10 bases remaining between them. The germline V gene encodes CDR1 LGHNA and CDR2 YSLEER. The CDR3 is 15 residues long. The CDR3 bases are TGCGCCAGCAGCCAAGATCACCCCGGGAACTATGGCTACACCTTC. Residues: CASSQDHPGNYGYTF.

The chain combines TRBV2 with TRBJ1-1; 8 nucleotides line up with TRBD1. Germline loops: CDR1 SNHLY, CDR2 FYNNEI. The CDR3 consists of 14 residues. With V trimmed by 6 bases and J by 6 bases, 9 bases remained unmatched. The DNA of the CDR3 is TGTGCCAGCAGGGGGGGGGACAGGAGGTCTGAAGCTTTCTTT. Translation: CASRGGDRRSEAFF.